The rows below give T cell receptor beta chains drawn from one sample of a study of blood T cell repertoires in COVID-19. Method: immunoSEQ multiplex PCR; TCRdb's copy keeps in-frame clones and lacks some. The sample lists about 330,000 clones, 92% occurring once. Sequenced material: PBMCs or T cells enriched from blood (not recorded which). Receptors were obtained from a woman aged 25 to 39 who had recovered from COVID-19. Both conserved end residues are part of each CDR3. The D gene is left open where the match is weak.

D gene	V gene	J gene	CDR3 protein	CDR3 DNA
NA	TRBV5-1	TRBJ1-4	CASSSQGSTNEKLFF	TGCGCCAGCAGCTCGCAGGGGTCAACTAATGAAAAACTGTTTTTT
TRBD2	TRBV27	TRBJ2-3	CASSPGWGGVSNTQYF	TGTGCCAGCAGTCCCGGTTGGGGGGGGGTTAGCAATACGCAGTATTTT
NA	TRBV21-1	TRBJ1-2	CASSTRRPSGYTF	TGTGCCAGCTCGACACGTAGGCCTTCTGGCTACACCTTC
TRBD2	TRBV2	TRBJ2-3	CASSSLAASTDTQYF	TGTGCCAGCAGCTCACTAGCGGCTAGCACAGATACGCAGTATTTT
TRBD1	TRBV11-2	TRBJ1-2	CASSHSGTGYYGYTF	TGTGCCAGCAGCCACTCCGGGACAGGGTACTATGGCTACACCTTC
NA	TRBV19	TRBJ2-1	CASSPFPAEYYNEQFF	TGTGCCAGTAGTCCCTTTCCAGCGGAATACTACAATGAGCAGTTCTTC
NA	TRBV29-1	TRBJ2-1	CSVAPQREQFF	TGCAGCGTTGCGCCGCAGCGGGAGCAGTTCTTC
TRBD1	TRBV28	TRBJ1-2	CASLSGTGGWSYTF	TGTGCCAGCCTATCCGGGACAGGGGGCTGGAGCTACACCTTC
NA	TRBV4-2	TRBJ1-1	CASSHHMNTEAFF	TGTGCCAGCAGCCACCACATGAACACTGAAGCTTTCTTT
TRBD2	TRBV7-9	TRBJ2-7	CASSLAGGRYGEQYF	TGTGCCAGCAGCTTAGCGGGCGGGAGGTATGGCGAGCAGTACTTC
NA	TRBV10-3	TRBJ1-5	CASQGKSDQPQHF	TGTGCCTCCCAGGGCAAGTCGGATCAGCCCCAGCATTTT
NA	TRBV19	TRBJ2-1	CASSISPGVTDNEQFF	TGTGCCAGTAGTATATCCCCAGGTGTGACGGACAATGAGCAGTTCTTC
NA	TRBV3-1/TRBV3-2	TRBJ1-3	CASSRQAGNTIYF	TGTGCCAGCAGCCGACAGGCTGGAAACACCATATATTTT
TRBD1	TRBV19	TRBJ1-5	CASGTGQGVPAQHF	TGTGCCAGCGGGACGGGACAGGGGGTTCCGGCCCAGCATTTT
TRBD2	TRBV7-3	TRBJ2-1	CASSLGGGSSGARTYNEQFF	TGTGCCAGCAGCTTAGGTGGTGGATCTAGCGGGGCACGGACCTACAATGAGCAGTTCTTC
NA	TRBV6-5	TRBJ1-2	CASTPGGYYGYTF	TGTGCCAGCACCCCCGGGGGATACTATGGCTACACCTTC
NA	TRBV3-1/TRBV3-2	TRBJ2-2	CASTLKPPEDSELFF	TGTGCCAGCACTCTTAAACCCCCGGAGGACAGCGAGCTGTTTTTT
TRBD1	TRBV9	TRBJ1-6	CASSEGQGIVSPLHF	TGTGCCAGCAGCGAGGGACAGGGGATAGTCTCACCCCTCCACTTT
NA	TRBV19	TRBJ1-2	CASSIRLGHYGYTF	TGTGCCAGTAGTATAAGGTTGGGGCACTATGGCTACACCTTC
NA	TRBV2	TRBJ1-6	CASSERVASNSPLHF	TGTGCCAGCAGTGAAAGAGTTGCTTCTAATTCACCCCTCCACTTT
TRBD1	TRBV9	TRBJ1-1	CASSTGGGPEAFF	TGTGCCAGCAGCACAGGGGGCGGCCCTGAAGCTTTCTTT
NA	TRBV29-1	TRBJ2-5	CSVVWGEETQYF	TGCAGCGTTGTCTGGGGAGAAGAGACCCAGTACTTC